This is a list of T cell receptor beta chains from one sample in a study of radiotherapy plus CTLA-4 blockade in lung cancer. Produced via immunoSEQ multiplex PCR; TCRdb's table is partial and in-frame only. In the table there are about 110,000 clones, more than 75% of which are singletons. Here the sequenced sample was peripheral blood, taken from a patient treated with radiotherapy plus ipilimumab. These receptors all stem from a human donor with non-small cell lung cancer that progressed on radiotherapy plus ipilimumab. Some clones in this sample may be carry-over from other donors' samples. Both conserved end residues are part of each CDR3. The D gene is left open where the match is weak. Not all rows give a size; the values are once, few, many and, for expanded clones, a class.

DNA: TGTGCCAGCAGTTGGACAGGCGACCATGGCTACACCTTC; CDR3: CASSWTGDHGYTF; size: NA; length: 13; J: TRBJ1-2; V: TRBV7-3; D: TRBD1
DNA: TGTGCCAGCAGTTTATCTGGGTCCTCACCCCTCCACTTT; CDR3: CASSLSGSSPLHF; size: NA; length: 13; J: TRBJ1-6; V: TRBV27; D: NA
DNA: TGTGCCAGCAATGATGGGGATCTGGGCAACTATGGCTACACCTTC; CDR3: CASNDGDLGNYGYTF; size: NA; length: 15; J: TRBJ1-2; V: TRBV6-6; D: NA
DNA: TGTGCCAGCAGCCCACAGGTATTCTTCAGAGGCTATGGCTACACCTTC; CDR3: CASSPQVFFRGYGYTF; size: NA; length: 16; J: TRBJ1-2; V: TRBV7-9; D: NA
DNA: TGTGCCAGCAGCTTAGCGAGAATAGCGGGGGGGCAGGGAGAGACCCAGTACTTC; CDR3: CASSLARIAGGQGETQYF; size: NA; length: 18; J: TRBJ2-5; V: TRBV7-2; D: TRBD2
DNA: TGCAGCGTTGGACCCAGGTCCTACAATGAGCAGTTCTTC; CDR3: CSVGPRSYNEQFF; size: once; length: 13; J: TRBJ2-1; V: TRBV29-1; D: NA
DNA: TGCGCCAGCAGCCAGGGGGGAATGGGAAACAATGAGCAGTTCTTC; CDR3: CASSQGGMGNNEQFF; size: NA; length: 15; J: TRBJ2-1; V: TRBV5-1; D: NA
DNA: TGTGCCAGCAGCTCCTCAGGCTCTGGAAACACCATATATTTT; CDR3: CASSSSGSGNTIYF; size: NA; length: 14; J: TRBJ1-3; V: TRBV9; D: NA
DNA: TGCGCCAGCAGCCGACACCTTAACTATGGCTACACCTTC; CDR3: CASSRHLNYGYTF; size: NA; length: 13; J: TRBJ1-2; V: TRBV4-3; D: NA
DNA: TGCGCCAGCAGCTTGTTGCGGGGTTCAGGCGAGCAGTACTTC; CDR3: CASSLLRGSGEQYF; size: NA; length: 14; J: TRBJ2-7; V: TRBV5-1; D: NA
DNA: TGTGCCAGCAGCTTACAGGCCCCTCGCGCGGCAGATACGCAGTATTTT; CDR3: CASSLQAPRAADTQYF; size: once; length: 16; J: TRBJ2-3; V: TRBV7-2; D: NA
DNA: TGTGCCAGCAGCTTGGGAGGGAGATCCCCCATCTACGAGCAGTACTTC; CDR3: CASSLGGRSPIYEQYF; size: NA; length: 16; J: TRBJ2-7; V: TRBV5-4; D: NA
DNA: TGTGCCAGTAGCACCGGCGCAGCGAGCAATCAGCCCCAGCATTTT; CDR3: CASSTGAASNQPQHF; size: NA; length: 15; J: TRBJ1-5; V: TRBV19; D: NA
DNA: TGTGCCAGCAGTTTACAGAGCTCCTATAATTCACCCCTCCACTTT; CDR3: CASSLQSSYNSPLHF; size: NA; length: 15; J: TRBJ1-6; V: TRBV6-6; D: NA
DNA: TGTGCCAGCCACGGGACAGGTTTGGCCGGGGAGCTGTTTTTT; CDR3: CASHGTGLAGELFF; size: NA; length: 14; J: TRBJ2-2; V: TRBV7-9; D: TRBD1
DNA: TGCGCCAGCAGCCGGGACTCCACCTCAGATACGCAGTATTTT; CDR3: CASSRDSTSDTQYF; size: NA; length: 14; J: TRBJ2-3; V: TRBV5-1; D: NA
DNA: TGCGCCAGCAGCCAAGTGTGGCTAGCGGGGACCTTGTCGTCCTACGAGCAGTACTTC; CDR3: CASSQVWLAGTLSSYEQYF; size: NA; length: 19; J: TRBJ2-7; V: TRBV4-3; D: TRBD2
DNA: TGTGCCAGCAGTTCGAAGACAGGGGGCGGGGAAAAACTGTTTTTT; CDR3: CASSSKTGGGEKLFF; size: few; length: 15; J: TRBJ1-4; V: TRBV28; D: TRBD1
DNA: TGTGCCAGCAGCTTGTTTAGGGGCAGGGGAGTCAATCAGCCCCAGCATTTT; CDR3: CASSLFRGRGVNQPQHF; size: NA; length: 17; J: TRBJ1-5; V: TRBV5-6; D: NA
DNA: TGTGCCAGCAGGTTGGGACTCTACGAGCAGTACTTC; CDR3: CASRLGLYEQYF; size: NA; length: 12; J: TRBJ2-7; V: TRBV2; D: NA
DNA: TGCGCCAGCAGCTCCGGGGGCAGGAGCTCCTACGAGCAGTACTTC; CDR3: CASSSGGRSSYEQYF; size: few; length: 15; J: TRBJ2-7; V: TRBV4-3; D: NA
DNA: TGTGCCAGCAGTCCTTACGGCGGGGGAAACACAGATACGCAGTATTTT; CDR3: CASSPYGGGNTDTQYF; size: NA; length: 16; J: TRBJ2-3; V: TRBV7-2; D: TRBD2
DNA: TGTGCCAGCAGTGCCACGGGACAGGGTTGGGATGAGCAGTTCTTC; CDR3: CASSATGQGWDEQFF; size: NA; length: 15; J: TRBJ2-1; V: TRBV6-4; D: TRBD1
DNA: TGTGCCAGCAGCCCGGGGGACAGATGGGAAAAACTGTTTTTT; CDR3: CASSPGDRWEKLFF; size: NA; length: 14; J: TRBJ1-4; V: TRBV7-9; D: TRBD1
DNA: TGTGCCAGCAGCCCGGGGGTCTTACAGGGGGCGGTCACTGAAGCTTTCTTT; CDR3: CASSPGVLQGAVTEAFF; size: NA; length: 17; J: TRBJ1-1; V: TRBV5-4; D: TRBD1
DNA: TGTGCCAGCAGGAACCTTGGACAGGCCAATCAGCCCCAGCATTTT; CDR3: CASRNLGQANQPQHF; size: NA; length: 15; J: TRBJ1-5; V: TRBV2; D: TRBD1
DNA: TGCGCCAGCAGTCGAAACAGGGGGATAGGGACTAGCGGGGGAACCTACGAGCAGTACTTC; CDR3: CASSRNRGIGTSGGTYEQYF; size: NA; length: 20; J: TRBJ2-7; V: TRBV4-3; D: TRBD2
DNA: TGTGCCAGCAGTGACCCAAATAAGACAGGGGGCTTGGAACAGCCCCAGCATTTT; CDR3: CASSDPNKTGGLEQPQHF; size: NA; length: 18; J: TRBJ1-5; V: TRBV6-4; D: TRBD1
DNA: TGTGCCAGCAGTTACTCTAGAGCGTCCACAGATACGCAGTATTTT; CDR3: CASSYSRASTDTQYF; size: NA; length: 15; J: TRBJ2-3; V: TRBV6-5; D: NA
DNA: TGTGCCAGCAGCAGGGAGCGGGGGGGCACAGATACGCAGTATTTT; CDR3: CASSRERGGTDTQYF; size: NA; length: 15; J: TRBJ2-3; V: TRBV7-3; D: TRBD2
DNA: TGTGCCAGCAGTTACTCTTACAGCCAAGAGACCCAGTACTTC; CDR3: CASSYSYSQETQYF; size: NA; length: 14; J: TRBJ2-5; V: TRBV6-5; D: NA
DNA: TGTGCCAGCAGCGCCCAGGGGAGGACTGAAGCTTTCTTT; CDR3: CASSAQGRTEAFF; size: NA; length: 13; J: TRBJ1-1; V: TRBV7-3; D: NA
DNA: TGTGCCAGCAGCTACCCGGGACAGGTGTCCTCTGGGGCCAACGTCCTGACTTTC; CDR3: CASSYPGQVSSGANVLTF; size: NA; length: 18; J: TRBJ2-6; V: TRBV5-4; D: TRBD1
DNA: TGTGCCAGCAGTTTATGGCTGGGGAGCTCCTACAATGAGCAGTTCTTC; CDR3: CASSLWLGSSYNEQFF; size: NA; length: 16; J: TRBJ2-1; V: TRBV28; D: NA
DNA: TGTGCCAGCAGTGACCCCAGGGCATATAGCAATCAGCCCCAGCATTTT; CDR3: CASSDPRAYSNQPQHF; size: few; length: 16; J: TRBJ1-5; V: TRBV6-1; D: NA
DNA: TGTGCCAGCAGCCAAGATCATTTGATGACTAGCGTGAAAGATACGCAGTATTTT; CDR3: CASSQDHLMTSVKDTQYF; size: NA; length: 18; J: TRBJ2-3; V: TRBV4-2; D: TRBD2
DNA: TGTGCCAGCAGTGCAGGGGGCACTGAAGCTTTCTTT; CDR3: CASSAGGTEAFF; size: NA; length: 12; J: TRBJ1-1; V: TRBV2; D: TRBD1
DNA: TGTGCCAGCAATTCTCGGTTGACTCAGCCCCAGCATTTT; CDR3: CASNSRLTQPQHF; size: NA; length: 13; J: TRBJ1-5; V: TRBV2; D: NA
DNA: TGTGCCAGCAGCGCCGGGACAGGCTTAACATACGAGCAGTACTTC; CDR3: CASSAGTGLTYEQYF; size: NA; length: 15; J: TRBJ2-7; V: TRBV9; D: TRBD1
DNA: TGTGCCACCAGCAGAGATCGGCGCGGGGGAAACGAGCAGTACTTC; CDR3: CATSRDRRGGNEQYF; size: few; length: 15; J: TRBJ2-7; V: TRBV15; D: TRBD2
DNA: TGTGCCAGCAGCGATGGACAGGGAATTGGTCAGCCCCAGCATTTT; CDR3: CASSDGQGIGQPQHF; size: NA; length: 15; J: TRBJ1-5; V: TRBV5-1; D: TRBD1
DNA: TGTGCCAGCAGCTTAGAAGGGACAGGGGAGAACACCGGGGAGCTGTTTTTT; CDR3: CASSLEGTGENTGELFF; size: NA; length: 17; J: TRBJ2-2; V: TRBV7-6; D: TRBD1
DNA: TGCAGTCTTAATGACTATGGCTACACCTTC; CDR3: CSLNDYGYTF; size: NA; length: 10; J: TRBJ1-2; V: TRBV20-1; D: NA
DNA: TGCAGCGCGGGGGGACCGACCTCGGGTACTGAAGCTTTCTTT; CDR3: CSAGGPTSGTEAFF; size: NA; length: 14; J: TRBJ1-1; V: TRBV29-1; D: NA